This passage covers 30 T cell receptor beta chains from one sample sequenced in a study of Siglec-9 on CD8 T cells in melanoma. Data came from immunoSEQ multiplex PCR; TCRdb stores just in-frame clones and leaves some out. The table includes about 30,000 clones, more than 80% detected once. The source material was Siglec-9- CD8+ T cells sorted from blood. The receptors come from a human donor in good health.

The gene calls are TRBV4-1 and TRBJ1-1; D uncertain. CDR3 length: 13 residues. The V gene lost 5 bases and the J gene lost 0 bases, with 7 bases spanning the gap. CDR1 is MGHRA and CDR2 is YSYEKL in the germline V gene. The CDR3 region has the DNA TGCGCCAGCAGCGCACCACTGAACACTGAAGCTTTCTTT. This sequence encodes CASSAPLNTEAFF.

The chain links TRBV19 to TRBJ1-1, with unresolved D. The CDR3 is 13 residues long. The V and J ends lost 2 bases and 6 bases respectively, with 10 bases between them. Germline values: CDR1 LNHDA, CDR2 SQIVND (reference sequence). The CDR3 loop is CASSIRVEAEAFF. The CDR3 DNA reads TGTGCCAGTAGTATAAGGGTAGAGGCTGAAGCTTTCTTT.

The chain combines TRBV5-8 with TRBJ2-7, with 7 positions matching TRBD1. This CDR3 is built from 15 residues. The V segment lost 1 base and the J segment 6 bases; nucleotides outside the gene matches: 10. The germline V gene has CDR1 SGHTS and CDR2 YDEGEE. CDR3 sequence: CASSLWTGPEGEQYF. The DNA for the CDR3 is TGTGCCAGCAGCTTGTGGACAGGCCCGGAAGGCGAGCAGTACTTC.

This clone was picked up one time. The CDR3 nucleotides read TGTGCCAGCAGTCCCCCCGGAGGTGGCTATGGCTACACCTTC. Translated, it gives CASSPPGGGYGYTF. This sequence joins TRBV27 and TRBJ1-2; D unclear. Trimming pared 5 bases from V and 4 bases from J, leaving 14 bases between. This CDR3 is 14 amino acids long. Germline V gives CDR1 MNHEY, CDR2 SMNVEV (reference sequence).

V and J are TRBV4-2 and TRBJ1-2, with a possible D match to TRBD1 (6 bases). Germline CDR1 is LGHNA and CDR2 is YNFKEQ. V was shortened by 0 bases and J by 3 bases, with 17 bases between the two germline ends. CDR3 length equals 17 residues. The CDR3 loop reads CASSQEAGARVYYGYTF. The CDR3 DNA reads TGTGCCAGCAGCCAAGAGGCAGGGGCGCGGGTTTACTATGGCTACACCTTC.

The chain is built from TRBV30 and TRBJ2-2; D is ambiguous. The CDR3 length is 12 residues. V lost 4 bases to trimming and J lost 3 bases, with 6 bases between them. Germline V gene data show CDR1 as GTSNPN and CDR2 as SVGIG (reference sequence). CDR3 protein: CAWKEHTGELFF. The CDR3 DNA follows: TGTGCCTGGAAAGAGCACACCGGGGAGCTGTTTTTT.

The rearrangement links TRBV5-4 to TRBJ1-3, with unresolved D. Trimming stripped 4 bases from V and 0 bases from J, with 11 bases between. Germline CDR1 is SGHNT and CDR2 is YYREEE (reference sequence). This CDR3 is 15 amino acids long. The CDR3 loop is CASSIGRISGNTIYF. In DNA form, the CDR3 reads TGTGCCAGCAGCATAGGACGGATCTCTGGAAACACCATATATTTT. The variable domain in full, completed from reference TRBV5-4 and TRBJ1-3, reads ETGVTQSPTHLIKTRGQQVTLRCSSQSGHNTVSWYQQALGQGPQFIFQYYREEENGRGNFPPRFSGLQFPNYSSELNVNALELDDSALYLCASSIGRISGNTIYFGEGSWLTVV.

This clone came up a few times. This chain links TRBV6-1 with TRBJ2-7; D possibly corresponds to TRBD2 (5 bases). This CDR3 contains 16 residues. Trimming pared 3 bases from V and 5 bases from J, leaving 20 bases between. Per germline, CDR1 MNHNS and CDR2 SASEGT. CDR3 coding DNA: TGTGCCAGCAGTGATCTCCTTATCGGCGGGCTCCACGAGCAGTACGTC. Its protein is CASSDLLIGGLHEQYV.

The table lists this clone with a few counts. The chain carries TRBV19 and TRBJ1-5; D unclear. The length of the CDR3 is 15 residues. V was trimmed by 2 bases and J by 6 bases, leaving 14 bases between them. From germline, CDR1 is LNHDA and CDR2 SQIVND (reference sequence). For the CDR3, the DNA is TGTGCCAGTAGTATATGGTGGGGAGCCTTTCAGCCCCAGCATTTT. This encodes CASSIWWGAFQPQHF.

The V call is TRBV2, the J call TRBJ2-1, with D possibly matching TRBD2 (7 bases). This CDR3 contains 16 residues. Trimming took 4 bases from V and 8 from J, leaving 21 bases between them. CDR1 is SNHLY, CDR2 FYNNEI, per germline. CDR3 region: CASSALEGGPADEQFF. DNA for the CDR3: TGTGCCAGCAGTGCCCTTGAGGGGGGGCCTGCGGATGAGCAGTTCTTC.

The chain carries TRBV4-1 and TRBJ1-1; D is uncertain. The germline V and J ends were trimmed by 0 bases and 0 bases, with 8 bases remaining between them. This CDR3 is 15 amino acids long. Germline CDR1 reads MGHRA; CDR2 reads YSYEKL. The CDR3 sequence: CASSQDMNLNTEAFF. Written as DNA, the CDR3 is TGCGCCAGCAGCCAAGATATGAACCTGAACACTGAAGCTTTCTTT.

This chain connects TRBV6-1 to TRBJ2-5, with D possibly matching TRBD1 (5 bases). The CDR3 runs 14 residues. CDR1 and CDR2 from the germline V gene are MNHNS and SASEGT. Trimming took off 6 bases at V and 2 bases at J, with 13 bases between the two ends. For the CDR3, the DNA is TGTGCCAGCAGCCCAAGGACATCTCAAGAGACCCAGTACTTC. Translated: CASSPRTSQETQYF.

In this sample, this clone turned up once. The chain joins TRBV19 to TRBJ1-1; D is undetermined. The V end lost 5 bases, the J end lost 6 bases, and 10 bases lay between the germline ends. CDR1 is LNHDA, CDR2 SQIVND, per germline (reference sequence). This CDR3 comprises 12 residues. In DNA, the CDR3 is TGTGCCAGTAGTCCGTCCTGGGCTGAAGCTTTCTTT. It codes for CASSPSWAEAFF.

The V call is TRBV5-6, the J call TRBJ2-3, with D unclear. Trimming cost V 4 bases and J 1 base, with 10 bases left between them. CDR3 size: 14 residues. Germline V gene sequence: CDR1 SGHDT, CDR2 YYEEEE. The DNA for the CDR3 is TGTGCCAGCAGCCCAGGAACTGGCACAGATACGCAGTATTTT. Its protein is CASSPGTGTDTQYF.

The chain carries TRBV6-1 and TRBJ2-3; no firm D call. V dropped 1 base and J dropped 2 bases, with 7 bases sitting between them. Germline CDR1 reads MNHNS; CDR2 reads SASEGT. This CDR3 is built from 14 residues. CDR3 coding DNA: TGTGCCAGCAGTGAAGACACCCCCACAGATACGCAGTATTTT. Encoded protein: CASSEDTPTDTQYF.

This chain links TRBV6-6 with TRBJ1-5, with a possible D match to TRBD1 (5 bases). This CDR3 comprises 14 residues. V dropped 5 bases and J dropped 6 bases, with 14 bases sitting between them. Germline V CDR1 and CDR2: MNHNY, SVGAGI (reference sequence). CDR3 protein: CASSRSDSSQPQHF. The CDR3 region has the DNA TGTGCCAGCAGTCGGTCCGACAGTAGTCAGCCCCAGCATTTT.

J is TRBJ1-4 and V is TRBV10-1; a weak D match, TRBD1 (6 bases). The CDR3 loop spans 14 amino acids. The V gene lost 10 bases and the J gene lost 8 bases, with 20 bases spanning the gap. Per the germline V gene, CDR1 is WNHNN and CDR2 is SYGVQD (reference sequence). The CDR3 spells CATQGSSTGEKLFF. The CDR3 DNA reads TGCGCCACTCAGGGGAGCTCGACTGGGGAAAAACTGTTTTTT.

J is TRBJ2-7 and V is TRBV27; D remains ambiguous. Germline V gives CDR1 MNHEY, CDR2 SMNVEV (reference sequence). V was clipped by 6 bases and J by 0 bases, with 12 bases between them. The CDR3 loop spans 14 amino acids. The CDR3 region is CASSESPFSYEQYV. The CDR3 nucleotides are TGTGCCAGCAGCGAAAGCCCTTTCTCCTACGAGCAGTACGTC.

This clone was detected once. The CDR3 here is CASSYVTSADTQYF. The CDR3 bases are TGTGCCAGCAGTTATGTCACTAGCGCAGATACGCAGTATTTT. The rearrangement links TRBV6-5 to TRBJ2-3, with 7 bases fitting TRBD2. CDR1 MNHEY and CDR2 SVGAGI come from the germline V gene. The trim removed 3 bases at V and 4 bases at J, leaving 4 bases unmatched. The CDR3 runs 14 residues.

The chain's CDR3 is CSVVQLAGRNEQFF. The CDR3 DNA is TGCAGCGTTGTTCAACTAGCGGGACGCAATGAGCAGTTCTTC. This sequence joins TRBV29-1 and TRBJ2-1, with 10 bases that match TRBD2. Germline V gene lookup returns CDR1 SQVTM and CDR2 ANQGSEA. The CDR3 is made up of 14 amino acids. V lost 4 bases and J lost 6; bases outside the gene matches: 6.

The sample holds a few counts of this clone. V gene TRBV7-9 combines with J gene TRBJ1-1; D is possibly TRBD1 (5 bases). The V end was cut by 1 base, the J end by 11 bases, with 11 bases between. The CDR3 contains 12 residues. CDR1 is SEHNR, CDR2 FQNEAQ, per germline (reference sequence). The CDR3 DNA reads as TGTGCCAGCAGCTTAGTGTGGGACCCCGCTTTCTTT. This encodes CASSLVWDPAFF.

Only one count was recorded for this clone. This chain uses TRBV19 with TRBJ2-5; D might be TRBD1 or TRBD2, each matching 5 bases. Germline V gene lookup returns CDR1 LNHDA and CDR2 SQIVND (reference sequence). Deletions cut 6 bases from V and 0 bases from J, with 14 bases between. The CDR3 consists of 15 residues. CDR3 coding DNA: TGTGCCAGTAGCCAATGGGGGAGCTACCAAGAGACCCAGTACTTC. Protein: CASSQWGSYQETQYF. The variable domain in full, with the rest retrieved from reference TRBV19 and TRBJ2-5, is DGGITQSPKYLFRKEGQNVTLSCEQNLNHDAMYWYRQDPGQGLRLIYYSQIVNDFQKGDIAEGYSVSREKKESFPLTVTSAQKNPTAFYLCASSQWGSYQETQYFGPGTRLLVL.

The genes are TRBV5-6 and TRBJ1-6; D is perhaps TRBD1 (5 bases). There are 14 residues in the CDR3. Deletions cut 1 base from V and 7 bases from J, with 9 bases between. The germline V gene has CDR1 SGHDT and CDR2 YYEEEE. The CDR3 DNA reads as TGTGCCAGCAGCTTGCAGGGCTCCAATTCACCCCTCCACTTT. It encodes CASSLQGSNSPLHF.

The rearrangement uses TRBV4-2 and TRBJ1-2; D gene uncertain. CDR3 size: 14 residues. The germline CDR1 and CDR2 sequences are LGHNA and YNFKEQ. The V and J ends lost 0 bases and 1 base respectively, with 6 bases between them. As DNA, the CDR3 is TGTGCCAGCAGCCAAGATCAGTTTAACTATGGCTACACCTTC. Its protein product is CASSQDQFNYGYTF.

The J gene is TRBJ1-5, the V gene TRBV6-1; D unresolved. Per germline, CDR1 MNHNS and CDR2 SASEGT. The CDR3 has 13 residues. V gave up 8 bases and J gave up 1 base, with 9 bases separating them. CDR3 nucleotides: TGTGCCAGCGGCGCCTTAAGCAATCAGCCCCAGCATTTT. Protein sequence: CASGALSNQPQHF.

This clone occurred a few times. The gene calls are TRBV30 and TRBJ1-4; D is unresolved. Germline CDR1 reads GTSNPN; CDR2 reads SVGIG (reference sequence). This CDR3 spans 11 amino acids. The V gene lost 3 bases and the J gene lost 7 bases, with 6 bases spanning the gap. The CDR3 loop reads CAWREAEKLFF. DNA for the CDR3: TGTGCCTGGAGGGAAGCTGAAAAACTGTTTTTT. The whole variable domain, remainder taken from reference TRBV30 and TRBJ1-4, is SQTIHQWPATLVQPVGSPLSLECTVEGTSNPNLYWYRQAAGRGLQLLFYSVGIGQISSEVPQNLSASRPQDRQFILSSKKLLLSDSGFYLCAWREAEKLFFGSGTQLSVL.

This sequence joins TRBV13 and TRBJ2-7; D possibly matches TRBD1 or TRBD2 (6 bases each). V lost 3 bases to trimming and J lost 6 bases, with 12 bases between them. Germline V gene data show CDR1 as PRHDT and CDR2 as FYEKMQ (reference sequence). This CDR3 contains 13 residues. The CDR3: CASSFSRGPEQYF. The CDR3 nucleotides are TGTGCCAGCAGCTTTTCCCGGGGGCCCGAGCAGTACTTC.

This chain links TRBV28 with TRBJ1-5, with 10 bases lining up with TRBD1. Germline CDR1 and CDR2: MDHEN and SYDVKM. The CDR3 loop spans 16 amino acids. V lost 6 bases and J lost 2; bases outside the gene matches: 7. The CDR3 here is CASRGDRGRGNQPQHF. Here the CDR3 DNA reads TGTGCCAGCAGGGGGGACAGGGGAAGAGGCAATCAGCCCCAGCATTTT.

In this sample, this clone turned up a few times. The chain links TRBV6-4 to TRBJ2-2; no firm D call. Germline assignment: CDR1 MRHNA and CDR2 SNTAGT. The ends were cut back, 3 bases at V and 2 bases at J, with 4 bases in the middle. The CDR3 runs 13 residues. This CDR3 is CASSESNTGELFF. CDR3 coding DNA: TGTGCCAGCAGTGAGTCAAACACCGGGGAGCTGTTTTTT.

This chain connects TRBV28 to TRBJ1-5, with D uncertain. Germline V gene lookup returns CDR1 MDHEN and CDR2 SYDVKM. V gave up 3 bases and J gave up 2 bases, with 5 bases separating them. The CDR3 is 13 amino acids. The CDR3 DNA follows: TGTGCCAGCAGTTTGGTGGGCAATCAGCCCCAGCATTTT. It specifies CASSLVGNQPQHF.